These T cell receptor beta chains were read from a single sample in a study of OX40 agonist ivuxolimab in advanced cancers. Sequenced by immunoSEQ multiplex PCR; TCRdb stores in-frame clones only, minus some. This table has about 35,000 clones, more than 80% appearing once. The sample was CD4+ or CD8+ T cells sorted from blood, taken in a trial of the OX40 agonist ivuxolimab. The origin of the receptors is an adult with an advanced solid tumor such as melanoma, head and neck, liver or kidney cancer. The CDR3 runs from the conserved cysteine through the conserved F or W. A D gene is named only where the DNA matches it firmly. The size of a clone is reported for some rows only, either as once, few or many, or as a class for expanded clones.

>NA|TRBV19|TRBD2|TRBJ2-4
TGTGCCAGTAGTATAGATCAGGGTAGCGGGCCCTTAAACTTC
CASSIDQGSGPLNF
>NA|TRBV5-6|NA|TRBJ1-3
TGTGCCAGCAGCTTGACGGGATACTACTCTGGAAACACCATATATTTT
CASSLTGYYSGNTIYF
>NA|TRBV13|NA|TRBJ2-5
TGTGCCAGCAGCTTAGCCCAGACAGGGACAGCGGGAAGTAGAGAGACCCAGTACTTC
CASSLAQTGTAGSRETQYF
>NA|TRBV30|NA|TRBJ2-1
TGTGCCTGGTGGGTCAGGGAACCCTACAATGAGCAGTTCTTC
CAWWVREPYNEQFF
>NA|TRBV5-6|TRBD1|TRBJ2-6
TGTGCCAGCAGCTTCGGACAGGGCTCCCGCAACGTCCTGACTTTC
CASSFGQGSRNVLTF
>NA|TRBV5-6|NA|TRBJ2-7
TGTGCCAGCAGCTCCAGGTACGAGCAGTACTTC
CASSSRYEQYF
>NA|TRBV11-2|NA|TRBJ2-7
TGTGCCAGCAGCTTAGACCGGACGGGCTACGAGCAGTACTTC
CASSLDRTGYEQYF
>NA|TRBV29-1|NA|TRBJ2-7
TGCGGCGCTAAGCCAGGGGGGGAGTACGAGCAGTACTTC
CGAKPGGEYEQYF
>NA|TRBV28|NA|TRBJ1-6
TGTGCCAGCAGTTTTACCCGGAACTCCTATAATTCACCCCTCCACTTT
CASSFTRNSYNSPLHF
>NA|TRBV4-2|NA|TRBJ2-3
TGTGCCAGCAGCCAAGATCCGGGGCCGTCTAGCACAGATACGCAGTATTTT
CASSQDPGPSSTDTQYF
>NA|TRBV4-1|NA|TRBJ2-7
TGCGCCAGCAGCCTGGGTTGGCGGGACTCCTACGAGCAGTACTTC
CASSLGWRDSYEQYF
>NA|TRBV10-1|NA|TRBJ1-1
TGCGCCAGCAGTGAGCGGGGCCCGGACACTGAAGCTTTCTTT
CASSERGPDTEAFF
>NA|TRBV5-5|TRBD2|TRBJ2-1
TGTGCCAGCAGCGGAACTAGCGGGGGGTGGTATGAGCAGTTCTTC
CASSGTSGGWYEQFF
>many|TRBV30|TRBD2|TRBJ2-5
TGTGCCTGGAGTTACTATAGCGGGGAGCCTCGCTGGGGAGAGACCCAGTACTTC
CAWSYYSGEPRWGETQYF
>once|TRBV6-6|NA|TRBJ1-4
TGTGCCAGCAGTTACTTAGGGGACGGAACTAATGAAAAACTGTTTTTT
CASSYLGDGTNEKLFF
>NA|TRBV28|NA|TRBJ1-2
TGTGCCAGCAGTCGAGTTGATCCTAACTATGGCTACACCTTC
CASSRVDPNYGYTF
>NA|TRBV5-1|TRBD2|TRBJ2-5
TGCGCCAGCAGCTCCCGAGGTAGCGGGGGGCCCCAAGAGACCCAGTACTTC
CASSSRGSGGPQETQYF
>NA|TRBV11-3|NA|TRBJ1-5
TGTGCCCGGGCACTTAGTTGTAATCAGCCCCAGCATTTT
CARALSCNQPQHF
>NA|TRBV11-3|NA|TRBJ2-7
TGTGCCAGCAGCCCCAACCCGGCAAAAAATTACGAGCAGTACTTC
CASSPNPAKNYEQYF
>NA|TRBV28|NA|TRBJ2-5
TGTGCCAGCAGTTGGCAAGAGACCCAGTACTTC
CASSWQETQYF
>medium-sized|TRBV6-5|TRBD1|TRBJ1-2
TGTGCCAGCAGTTACAAACCTGACAGGGTAGAAGATGGCTACACCTTC
CASSYKPDRVEDGYTF
>NA|TRBV11-3|NA|TRBJ2-1
TGTGCCAGCAGCTTAGATCCGGGACGGCTCTGGTCCTACAATGAGCAGTTCTTC
CASSLDPGRLWSYNEQFF
>NA|TRBV7-7|NA|TRBJ1-4
TGTGCTAGCAGCTTAGTAGGGGACACAGTCCTATCTAATGAAAAACTGTTTTTT
CASSLVGDTVLSNEKLFF
>once|TRBV5-5|NA|TRBJ2-3
TGTGCCAGCAGCTTGGCGGGGGGCGTAGGTGGAGATACGCAGTATTTT
CASSLAGGVGGDTQYF
>NA|TRBV29-1|NA|TRBJ1-1
TGCAGCGTTGCGGGGCAGGGCGCGAACACTGAAGCTTTCTTT
CSVAGQGANTEAFF